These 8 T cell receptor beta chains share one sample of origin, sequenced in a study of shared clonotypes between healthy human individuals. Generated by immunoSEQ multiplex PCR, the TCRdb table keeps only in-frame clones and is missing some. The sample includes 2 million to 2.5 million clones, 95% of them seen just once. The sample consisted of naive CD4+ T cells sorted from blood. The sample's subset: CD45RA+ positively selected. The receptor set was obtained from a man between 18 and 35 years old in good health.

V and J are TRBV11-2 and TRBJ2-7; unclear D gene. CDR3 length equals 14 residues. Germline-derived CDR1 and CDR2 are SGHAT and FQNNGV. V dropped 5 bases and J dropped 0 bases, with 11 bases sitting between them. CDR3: CASSPLKYSYEQYF. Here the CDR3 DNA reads TGTGCCAGCAGCCCCCTTAAGTACTCCTACGAGCAGTACTTC.

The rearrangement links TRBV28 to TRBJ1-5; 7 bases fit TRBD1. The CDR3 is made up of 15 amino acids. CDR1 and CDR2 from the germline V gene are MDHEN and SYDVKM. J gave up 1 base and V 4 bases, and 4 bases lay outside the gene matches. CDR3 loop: CASSYRGLSNQPQHF. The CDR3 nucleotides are TGTGCCAGCAGTTACAGGGGATTAAGCAATCAGCCCCAGCATTTT.

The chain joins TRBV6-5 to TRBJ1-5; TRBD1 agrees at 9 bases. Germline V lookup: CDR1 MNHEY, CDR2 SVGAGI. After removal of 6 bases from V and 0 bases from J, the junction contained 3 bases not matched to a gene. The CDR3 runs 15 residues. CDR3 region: CASSLGQGSNQPQHF. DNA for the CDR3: TGTGCCAGCAGCCTGGGACAGGGTAGCAATCAGCCCCAGCATTTT.

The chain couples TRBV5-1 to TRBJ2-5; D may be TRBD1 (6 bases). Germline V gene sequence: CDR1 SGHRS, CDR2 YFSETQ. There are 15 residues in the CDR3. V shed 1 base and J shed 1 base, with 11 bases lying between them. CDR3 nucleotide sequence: TGCGCCAGCAGCTTGAGGGCGGACAGCCAAGAGACCCAGTACTTC. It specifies CASSLRADSQETQYF.

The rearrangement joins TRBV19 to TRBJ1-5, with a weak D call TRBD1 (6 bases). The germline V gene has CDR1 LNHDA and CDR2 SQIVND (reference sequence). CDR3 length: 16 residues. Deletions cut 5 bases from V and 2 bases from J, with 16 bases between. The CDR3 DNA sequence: TGTGCCAGTAGTTCCTTGGGCAGGGGACGCAATCAGCCCCAGCATTTT. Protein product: CASSSLGRGRNQPQHF.

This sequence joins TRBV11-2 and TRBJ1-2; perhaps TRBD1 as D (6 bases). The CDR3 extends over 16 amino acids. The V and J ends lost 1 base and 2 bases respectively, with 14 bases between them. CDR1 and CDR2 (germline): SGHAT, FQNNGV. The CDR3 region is CASSLGPGQTNYGYTF. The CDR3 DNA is TGTGCCAGCAGCTTAGGTCCCGGACAGACGAACTATGGCTACACCTTC.

The CDR3 loop reads CAWARGQTEAFF. CDR3 sequence (DNA): TGTGCCTGGGCGCGGGGGCAAACTGAAGCTTTCTTT. J is TRBJ1-1 and V is TRBV30; tentative D call: TRBD1 (6 bases). CDR1 GTSNPN and CDR2 SVGIG come from the germline V gene (reference sequence). V lost 5 bases and J lost 5, with 12 bases in between. The length of the CDR3 is 12 residues.

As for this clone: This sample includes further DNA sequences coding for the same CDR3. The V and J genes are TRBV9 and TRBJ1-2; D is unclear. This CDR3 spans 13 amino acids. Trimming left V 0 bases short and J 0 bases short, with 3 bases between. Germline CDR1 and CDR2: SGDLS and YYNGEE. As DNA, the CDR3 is TGTGCCAGCAGCGTAGGGGCTAACTATGGCTACACCTTC. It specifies CASSVGANYGYTF.